Following are 6 T cell receptor beta chains from one sample sequenced in a study of T cell responses to AZD1222 COVID-19 vaccine. Sequenced by immunoSEQ multiplex PCR; TCRdb stores in-frame clones only, minus some. Found here are about 100,000 clones, about 82% of them singletons; the top ten hold 1.4%. Here the sequenced sample was peripheral blood, taken on day 0 of AZD1222 vaccination. The receptors shown here come from an adult in good health.

The J gene is TRBJ2-7, the V gene TRBV4-2, with TRBD2 matching over 11 bases. Germline CDR1 reads LGHNA; CDR2 reads YNFKEQ. J was trimmed by 4 bases and V by 1 base; bases with no gene match: 6. The CDR3 length is 16 residues. CDR3 in amino acids: CASSQVGTSGTYEQYF. CDR3 bases: TGTGCCAGCAGCCAAGTTGGGACTAGCGGCACATACGAGCAGTACTTC.

The chain is built from TRBV7-2 and TRBJ1-1; D possibly corresponds to TRBD1 (5 bases). Per germline, CDR1 SGHTA and CDR2 FQGNSA. V lost 6 bases and J 5 bases, leaving 13 bases between the germline ends. The CDR3 totals 13 residues. The CDR3 here is CASRRAGRTEAFF. For the CDR3, the DNA is TGTGCCAGCAGGAGGGCAGGGAGGACTGAAGCTTTCTTT. The whole variable domain, remainder taken from reference TRBV7-2 and TRBJ1-1, is GAGVSQSPSNKVTEKGKDVELRCDPISGHTALYWYRQSLGQGLEFLIYFQGNSAPDKSGLPSDRFSAERTGGSVSTLTIQRTQQEDSAVYLCASRRAGRTEAFFGQGTRLTVV.

The V gene is TRBV3-1 (or the pseudogene TRBV3-2), the J gene TRBJ2-2, with D perhaps being TRBD1 or TRBD2 (5 bases each). The germline gives CDR1 LGHDT, CDR2 YNNKEL (reference sequence). The CDR3 loop spans 17 amino acids. Trimming shortened V by 5 bases and J by 4 bases, and 20 bases separated the two germline ends. This chain's CDR3 is CASSETLVRGGTGELFF. CDR3 bases: TGTGCCAGCAGCGAAACCTTAGTGAGGGGTGGCACCGGGGAGCTGTTTTTT.

The genes are TRBV7-2 and TRBJ1-1, with unresolved D. The V and J ends lost 1 base and 10 bases respectively, with 13 bases between them. Germline lookup yields CDR1 SGHTA and CDR2 FQGNSA. The CDR3 sequence is 13 residues long. The CDR3 spells CASSLGSDLRAFF. CDR3 nucleotide sequence: TGTGCCAGCAGCTTAGGGTCGGACCTGAGAGCTTTCTTT.

The chain has TRBV28 and TRBJ1-2; D is unresolved. CDR1 is MDHEN and CDR2 is SYDVKM in the germline V gene. The CDR3 consists of 12 residues. The V end lost 4 bases, the J end lost 5 bases, and 8 bases lay between the germline ends. The DNA for the CDR3 is TGTGCCAGCAGTTCGGACGTATATGGCTACACCTTC. Its protein product is CASSSDVYGYTF.

The chain carries TRBV7-3 and TRBJ1-4; D might be TRBD1 (5 bases). The length of the CDR3 is 18 residues. Germline CDR1 and CDR2: SGHTA and FQGTGA. Trimming pared 3 bases from V and 0 bases from J, leaving 17 bases between. The CDR3 here is CASSFLSPLRATNEKLFF. Written as DNA, the CDR3 is TGTGCCAGCAGCTTTCTTTCCCCACTCAGGGCAACTAATGAAAAACTGTTTTTT.